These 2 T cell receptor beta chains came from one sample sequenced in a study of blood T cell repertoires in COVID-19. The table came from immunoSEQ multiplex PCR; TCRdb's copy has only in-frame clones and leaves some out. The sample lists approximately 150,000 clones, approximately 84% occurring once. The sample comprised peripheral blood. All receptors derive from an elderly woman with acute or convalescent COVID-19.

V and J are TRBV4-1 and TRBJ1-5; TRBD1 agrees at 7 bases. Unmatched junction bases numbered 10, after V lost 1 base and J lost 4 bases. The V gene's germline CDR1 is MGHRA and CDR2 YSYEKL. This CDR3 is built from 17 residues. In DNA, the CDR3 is TGCGCCAGCAGCCAAGTTAAGGGGGACAGATGGAATCAGCCCCAGCATTTT. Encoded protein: CASSQVKGDRWNQPQHF.

The CDR3: CASSLGTSGGTLTQYF. CDR3 bases: TGTGCCAGCAGCTTGGGGACTAGCGGGGGCACATTGACCCAGTACTTC. The chain recombines TRBV5-5 with TRBJ2-5, with 13 bases that match TRBD2. The ends lost 0 bases at V and 7 bases at J; junction bases unmatched: 6. Germline-derived CDR1 and CDR2 are SGHKS and YYEKEE (reference sequence). The CDR3 consists of 16 residues. The whole variable domain, remainder taken from reference TRBV5-5 and TRBJ2-5, is DAGVTQSPTHLIKTRGQQVTLRCSPISGHKSVSWYQQVLGQGPQFIFQYYEKEERGRGNFPDRFSARQFPNYSSELNVNALLLGDSALYLCASSLGTSGGTLTQYFGPGTRLLVL.